These 29 T cell receptor beta chains were sequenced from one sample in a study of T-cell reconstitution after alpha-beta-depleted transplantation in children. Molecular barcoding with unique molecular identifiers was used for the TCRbeta library. TCRdb independently ran MiXCR on the PCR reads; one entry per CDR3 protein. Here the sample spans some 130,000 distinct CDR3 sequences, about 9.6% being singletons. Specimen: PBMCs, mostly from graft donor cells, collected 180 days after TCRalphabeta/CD19-depleted stem cell transplant. The receptors here all came from a girl in the first two years of life who had a stem cell transplant for combined immunodeficiency, so the T cells may come from the graft donor.

The V call is TRBV20-1, the J call TRBJ2-7; D gene ambiguous. Between the trimmed V and J ends, which lost 4 bases and 1 base, there was a span of 8 bases. Germline CDR1 DFQATT, CDR2 SNEGSKA (reference sequence). The length of the CDR3 is 12 residues. The CDR3 nucleotides read TGCAGTGCTACAGACGGATCCTACGAGCAGTACTTC. As protein: CSATDGSYEQYF.

The V and J genes are TRBV19 and TRBJ2-3; the match to TRBD2 covers 10 bases. V was pared by 5 bases and J by 4 bases, with 3 bases of the junction left unmatched. Germline assignment: CDR1 LNHDA and CDR2 SQIVND (reference sequence). This CDR3 region has 14 residues. The CDR3 coding sequence is TGTGCCAGTAGTGGGAGCGGGGGGGCAGATACGCAGTATTTT. It yields the protein CASSGSGGADTQYF.

The V gene is TRBV29-1, the J gene TRBJ1-1; D not resolved. CDR1 and CDR2 (germline): SQVTM, ANQGSEA. CDR3 length: 12 residues. V dropped 0 bases and J dropped 4 bases, with 6 bases sitting between them. CDR3 amino acids: CSVEDVSTEAFF. The CDR3 DNA sequence: TGCAGCGTTGAAGATGTTAGCACTGAAGCTTTCTTT.

This clonotype has a count of ten or more. An end of the junction differs from the germline gene, which may be a read error. This chain uses TRBV5-1 with TRBJ2-7; tentatively, D is TRBD1 (6 bases). Germline loops: CDR1 SGHRS, CDR2 YFSETQ. The CDR3 runs 12 residues. CDR3 nucleotide sequence: TGTGCCAGCAGCTTAGGGGGTTACGAGCAGTACTTC. The encoded protein is CASSLGGYEQYF.

This clonotype was detected a few times. This chain connects TRBV6-5 to TRBJ2-7; D could derive from TRBD1 or TRBD2 (5 bases each). V lost 0 bases and J 7 bases, leaving 19 bases between the germline ends. CDR1 and CDR2 from the germline V gene are MNHEY and SVGAGI. CDR3 length: 16 amino acids. For the CDR3, the DNA is TGTGCCAGCAGTTACTCCCGTGGGGCGCCCCGAGGGGAGCAGTACTTC. As protein: CASSYSRGAPRGEQYF.

This chain joins TRBV27 and TRBJ2-5; 11 nucleotides align to TRBD2. Per the germline V gene, CDR1 is MNHEY and CDR2 is SMNVEV (reference sequence). The CDR3 has 15 amino acids. J lost 4 bases, V lost 8 bases, and 9 bases had no gene match. The CDR3 DNA reads TGTGCCAGCTCGGACGCGGGACTAGCGGTAGAGACCCAGTACTTC. Residues: CASSDAGLAVETQYF.

This clonotype was recorded many times. This chain connects TRBV5-6 to TRBJ1-6, with D perhaps matching TRBD1 (5 bases). Trimming removed 3 bases from V and 9 bases from J, with 16 bases in between. The V gene's germline CDR1 is SGHDT and CDR2 YYEEEE. The CDR3 contains 15 residues. CDR3 protein: CASSWGPIDISPLHF. The CDR3 DNA reads TGTGCCAGCAGCTGGGGACCCATTGACATTTCACCCCTCCACTTT.

This chain connects TRBV20-1 to TRBJ2-1, with 7 bases aligning to TRBD1. The germline CDR1 and CDR2 sequences are DFQATT and SNEGSKA (reference sequence). V gave up 0 bases and J gave up 13 bases; unmatched junction bases: 21. The CDR3 runs to 17 residues. The CDR3, as DNA: TGCAGTGCTAGAGATTCCCTCAGGGGACAGTTCGCCCCGGGCCAGTTCTTC. Protein product: CSARDSLRGQFAPGQFF.

V is TRBV12-3 or TRBV12-4 and J is TRBJ2-6; TRBD2 agrees at 9 bases. The CDR3 spans 22 residues. Germline trimming cut 3 bases from V and 1 base from J; bases unmatched to any gene: 19. The CDR3 spells CASSFLARALAGPRSGANVLTF. For the CDR3, the DNA is TGTGCCAGCAGTTTTTTGGCCAGGGCTCTAGCGGGACCTCGTTCTGGGGCCAACGTCCTGACTTTC.

The sample holds a few counts of this clonotype. This sequence joins TRBV7-8 and TRBJ1-6; 8 bases are a match to TRBD1. Germline CDR1 and CDR2: SGHVS and FQNEAQ. The CDR3 runs to 13 residues. Germline trimming cut 7 bases from V and 16 bases from J; bases unmatched to any gene: 12. In nucleotides, the CDR3 is TGTGCCAGCAACGACAGGGGTCGCCCCCTGCTCCACTTT. It is translated as CASNDRGRPLLHF.

V is TRBV28 and J is TRBJ2-2; D remains ambiguous. Deletions cut 3 bases from V and 0 bases from J, with 8 bases between. Germline V gene data show CDR1 as MDHEN and CDR2 as SYDVKM. The length of the CDR3 is 15 residues. The CDR3 here is CASSFYSANTGELFF. The CDR3 DNA reads TGTGCCAGCAGTTTTTACAGCGCGAACACCGGGGAGCTGTTTTTT.

V usage is TRBV20-1 and J usage is TRBJ1-5; D gene unclear. With 1 base removed from V and 0 bases from J, the gap between germline ends came to 10 bases. Germline V gene lookup returns CDR1 DFQATT and CDR2 SNEGSKA (reference sequence). The CDR3 has 15 residues. The CDR3 loop reads CSARGGGYSNQPQHF. CDR3 DNA sequence: TGCAGTGCTAGAGGGGGTGGCTATAGCAATCAGCCCCAGCATTTT.

The V gene is TRBV30, the J gene TRBJ2-7; maybe TRBD1 (5 bases). In germline, CDR1 is GTSNPN, CDR2 SVGIG (reference sequence). Trimming took 0 bases from V and 2 from J, leaving 14 bases between them. There are 15 residues in the CDR3. CDR3 bases: TGTGCCTGGAGTGTACGGTTCGGCAGGGCCTACGAGCAGTACTTC. This encodes CAWSVRFGRAYEQYF.

This clonotype was observed a handful of times. The chain combines TRBV12-3 or TRBV12-4 with TRBJ2-7; TRBD1 aligns across 9 bases. This CDR3 is built from 16 residues. Unmatched junction bases numbered 13, after V lost 3 bases and J lost 7 bases. The CDR3 sequence: CASSFFSGTGLKEQYF. For the CDR3, the DNA is TGTGCCAGCAGTTTCTTTTCCGGGACAGGGCTAAAAGAGCAGTACTTC.

This chain uses TRBV7-1 with TRBJ2-6; 11 positions match TRBD1. TRBV7-1 is identified as an open reading frame with a role that is uncertain. The CDR3 has 22 amino acids. V shed 3 bases, J shed 0 bases, and the junction held 16 bases outside the gene matches. CDR3 protein: CASSSKEDWTGGSSSGANVLTF. The DNA of the CDR3 is TGTGCCAGCAGCTCTAAAGAGGATTGGACAGGGGGCTCTTCCTCTGGGGCCAACGTCCTGACTTTC.

This clonotype occurred a few times. The chain has TRBV9 and TRBJ2-7, with 15 bases matching TRBD2. The CDR3 totals 16 residues. The germline V gene encodes CDR1 SGDLS and CDR2 YYNGEE. V was clipped by 0 bases and J by 7 bases; unmatched bases: 5. The CDR3 here is CASSVVGTSGRNEQYF. The DNA for the CDR3 is TGTGCCAGCAGCGTAGTAGGGACTAGCGGGAGGAATGAGCAGTACTTC.

The gene calls are TRBV29-1 and TRBJ2-1; perhaps TRBD2 as D (6 bases). This CDR3 contains 14 residues. Germline loops: CDR1 SQVTM, CDR2 ANQGSEA. V was trimmed by 4 bases and J by 5 bases, leaving 15 bases between them. The DNA of the CDR3 is TGCAGCGTTGCACGGACTATCCCTAACAATGAGCAGTTCTTC. This translates into CSVARTIPNNEQFF.

This clonotype was counted a few times. V and J are TRBV2 and TRBJ2-1; 8 bases fit TRBD1. Germline loops: CDR1 SNHLY, CDR2 FYNNEI. CDR3 length: 15 residues. J gave up 8 bases and V 6 bases, and 12 bases lay outside the gene matches. The DNA of the CDR3 is TGTGCCAGCAGGAGTAGGGACAGGCCTTTAGATGAGCAGTTCTTC. This sequence encodes CASRSRDRPLDEQFF.

The chain joins TRBV6-2 or TRBV6-3 to TRBJ2-7; D is possibly TRBD1 or TRBD2 (6 bases each). Trimming took 6 bases from V and 2 from J, leaving 14 bases between them. The CDR3 has 14 residues. Germline loops: CDR1 MNHEY, CDR2 SVGEGT. The CDR3 reads CASRLFGGPYEQYF. Written as DNA, the CDR3 is TGTGCCAGCAGGCTCTTTGGGGGGCCCTACGAGCAGTACTTC.

This clonotype has a handful of counts. This chain links TRBV5-1 with TRBJ2-5, with TRBD2 identical over 9 bases. Trimming removed 2 bases from V and 5 bases from J; junction bases left unmatched: 10. The V gene's germline CDR1 is SGHRS and CDR2 YFSETQ. There are 16 residues in the CDR3. CDR3 bases: TGCGCCAGCAGCTTACGGACTAGCGCCCAACGGGAGACCCAGTACTTC. Amino acid sequence: CASSLRTSAQRETQYF.

In this sample, this clonotype turned up a few times. This chain links TRBV10-3 with TRBJ2-5; weak D call: TRBD1 (6 bases). CDR1 and CDR2 from the germline V gene are ENHRY and SYGVKD. The V and J ends lost 9 bases and 4 bases respectively, with 15 bases between them. CDR3 length equals 13 residues. The CDR3 sequence: CAITRGEGETQYF. CDR3 coding DNA: TGTGCCATTACCAGGGGAGAGGGAGAGACCCAGTACTTC.

This chain links TRBV24-1 with TRBJ2-7; 11 bases match TRBD1. The germline V gene has CDR1 KGHDR and CDR2 SFDVKD. This CDR3 has 15 residues. Trimming cost V 6 bases and J 5 bases; bases outside gene matches: 8. The CDR3 reads CATSPYGQGAHEQYF. The CDR3, as DNA: TGTGCCACCAGTCCCTATGGACAGGGGGCCCACGAGCAGTACTTC.

The chain links TRBV20-1 to TRBJ2-2; TRBD1 is a possible D gene (6 bases). The CDR3 runs 15 residues. CDR1 is DFQATT, CDR2 SNEGSKA, per germline (reference sequence). Trimming removed 0 bases from V and 9 bases from J, with 17 bases in between. The CDR3 spells CSARDAGEPSRELFF. The CDR3 coding sequence is TGCAGTGCTAGAGATGCAGGGGAGCCGTCTAGGGAGCTGTTTTTT.

V gene TRBV29-1 combines with J gene TRBJ1-4; no firm D call. V was trimmed by 0 bases and J by 7 bases, leaving 6 bases between them. The CDR3 is 12 residues long. Germline V CDR1 and CDR2: SQVTM, ANQGSEA. The CDR3, as DNA: TGCAGCGTTGAAGATCGAGGTGAAAAACTGTTTTTT. It specifies CSVEDRGEKLFF.

The chain employs TRBV7-2 and TRBJ1-2, with TRBD1 matching 9 bases. The V gene end was trimmed by 1 base and the J gene end by 6 bases; junction bases not matched to a gene: 3. This CDR3 contains 14 residues. Germline loops: CDR1 SGHTA, CDR2 FQGNSA. CDR3 loop: CASSLVGQGNGYTF. In DNA, the CDR3 is TGTGCCAGCAGCTTAGTTGGACAGGGGAATGGCTACACCTTC.

This sequence joins TRBV24-1 and TRBJ2-1, with a possible D match to TRBD2 (5 bases). CDR3 length: 14 residues. Germline CDR1 reads KGHDR; CDR2 reads SFDVKD. V was clipped by 1 base and J by 4 bases, with 7 bases between them. In DNA, the CDR3 is TGTGCCACCAGTGATTTAGGCGGGTACAATGAGCAGTTCTTC. Translating gives CATSDLGGYNEQFF.

The rearrangement links TRBV29-1 to TRBJ2-7; 7 nucleotides agree with TRBD1. The length of the CDR3 is 15 residues. V shed 7 bases and J 1 base; nucleotides not matched to a gene: 13. Germline V lookup: CDR1 SQVTM, CDR2 ANQGSEA. The CDR3 loop reads CSGDRQGLGSYEQYF. CDR3 bases: TGCAGCGGCGACAGACAGGGCCTCGGGTCCTACGAGCAGTACTTC.

In this sample, this clonotype turned up a few times. CDR3 nucleotides: TGTGCCACCAGCAGAGATCACCCAGGGACCATGGAAGAAAAACTGTTTTTT. Translated: CATSRDHPGTMEEKLFF. V gene TRBV15 combines with J gene TRBJ1-4, with D possibly being TRBD1 (5 bases). The germline V gene encodes CDR1 LNHNV and CDR2 YYDKDF (reference sequence). CDR3 size: 17 residues. V lost 0 bases and J 8 bases, leaving 19 bases between the germline ends.

This clonotype showed up many times. The CDR3 here is CSAGGVSGNTIYF. DNA for the CDR3: TGCAGTGCTGGCGGGGTCTCTGGAAACACCATATATTTT. The rearrangement uses TRBV20-1 and TRBJ1-3; no definite D call. From germline, CDR1 is DFQATT and CDR2 SNEGSKA (reference sequence). The CDR3 has 13 amino acids. Trimming pared 5 bases from V and 0 bases from J, leaving 8 bases between.